The rows below give T cell receptor beta chains drawn from one sample of a study of blood T cell repertoires in COVID-19. TCRdb's copy holds only in-frame clones and misses some; the assay was immunoSEQ multiplex PCR. The sample contains roughly 360,000 clones, around 83% of which appear only once. The source material was PBMCs or T cells enriched from blood (not recorded which). The receptors shown here come from a woman between 50 and 59 years old who had recovered from COVID-19. Each CDR3 is given without its conserved first and last residue.

v_gene: TRBV5-6; CDR3aa: ASSLGPGTGSSYEQY
v_gene: TRBV2; CDR3aa: ASSLTERTDTQY
v_gene: TRBV2; CDR3aa: ASIRDRGSTDTQY
v_gene: TRBV7-2; CDR3aa: ASSLAATGTSSRTDTQY
v_gene: TRBV5-1; CDR3aa: ASSIQAGGPAVRELF
v_gene: TRBV7-2; CDR3aa: ASSSTGRNTEAF
v_gene: TRBV19; CDR3aa: ASSISAGGSYEQY
v_gene: TRBV6-5; CDR3aa: ASSYSEANEQF
v_gene: TRBV20-1; CDR3aa: SASGLAGGSNNEQF
v_gene: TRBV9; CDR3aa: ASSVDPTRQREQY
v_gene: TRBV20-1; CDR3aa: SASLSGAAYNEQF
v_gene: TRBV6-5; CDR3aa: ASSQAGRGYEQY
v_gene: TRBV27; CDR3aa: ASSPGQGRNQPQH
v_gene: TRBV30; CDR3aa: AWARGSANTGELF
v_gene: TRBV2; CDR3aa: ASSTGQGEAF
v_gene: TRBV6-5; CDR3aa: ASSYGADYGYT
v_gene: TRBV4-1; CDR3aa: ASSLGIGRDNEKLF
v_gene: TRBV7-9; CDR3aa: ASSLQIVQETQY
v_gene: TRBV12-3/TRBV12-4; CDR3aa: ASSSRTDTEAF
v_gene: TRBV27; CDR3aa: ASATGDTTGELF
v_gene: TRBV30; CDR3aa: AWSGSEDRGGYGYT
v_gene: TRBV6-1; CDR3aa: ASSELTSVWAGELF
v_gene: TRBV14; CDR3aa: ASSQDPAKGNSPLH
v_gene: TRBV3-1/TRBV3-2; CDR3aa: ASSPSSGN
v_gene: TRBV27; CDR3aa: ASRLTPGRARDTQY
v_gene: TRBV12-5; CDR3aa: ASGLVSTGLGSYNSPLH
v_gene: TRBV30; CDR3aa: AWSVLAGEQF
v_gene: TRBV19; CDR3aa: ASRNTGGGETQY
v_gene: TRBV9; CDR3aa: ASSPRDRILEQY
v_gene: TRBV10-2; CDR3aa: ASGGVAGLSNQPQH
v_gene: TRBV30; CDR3aa: AWSVGARTDTQY
v_gene: TRBV6-5; CDR3aa: ASTGNTYEQY
v_gene: TRBV5-1; CDR3aa: ASSREVPGAHYGYT
v_gene: TRBV18; CDR3aa: ASSATPGQGASMTRGYT
v_gene: TRBV30; CDR3aa: AWSPPGTSSEKLF
v_gene: TRBV15; CDR3aa: ATSPRGQYGYT
v_gene: TRBV9; CDR3aa: ASSVGPGQGAPSGNTIY
v_gene: TRBV7-6; CDR3aa: ASSPSGRLEQY
v_gene: TRBV18; CDR3aa: ASSPPADEKLF
v_gene: TRBV19; CDR3aa: ASSDMGQGYSYEQY
v_gene: TRBV15; CDR3aa: ATSRDLLQGNTEAF
v_gene: TRBV7-9; CDR3aa: ASSLPGSYNEQF
v_gene: TRBV2; CDR3aa: ASSGQTLNYGYT
v_gene: TRBV18; CDR3aa: ASSPNQETQY
v_gene: TRBV29-1; CDR3aa: SVQGGPRGYT
v_gene: TRBV5-1; CDR3aa: ASSLDRAGLDSPLH
v_gene: TRBV5-1; CDR3aa: ASSLADRADGKLF
v_gene: TRBV7-2; CDR3aa: ASSVSSGSNQPQH
v_gene: TRBV29-1; CDR3aa: SVEPWDSNSGANVLT
v_gene: TRBV4-1; CDR3aa: ASSQFLTREGSGELF
v_gene: TRBV6-2/TRBV6-3; CDR3aa: ASSLYRGSNQPQH
v_gene: TRBV25-1; CDR3aa: ASSEYGQGFGNSPLH
v_gene: TRBV30; CDR3aa: ARQGASANTGELF
v_gene: TRBV7-8; CDR3aa: ASSPGLARAYNEQF
v_gene: TRBV7-2; CDR3aa: ASSLQGREGYT